The next 8 T cell receptor beta chains were all read from a single sample in a study of blood T cells in healthy people across ages. Using a J-beta primer mix together with a sample-barcoded 5' primer, a second PCR was run for about 6 to 11 cycles. TCRdb reprocessed the 5' RACE reads with MiXCR, giving one entry per CDR3 protein. The profile shows roughly 1.9 million distinct CDR3 sequences, about two fifths of them singletons. Sequencing was done on a sample of blood. The receptors originated from a human donor in good health.

The chain carries TRBV28 and TRBJ1-5, with 8 bases identical to TRBD1. V lost 8 bases and J lost 9; bases outside the gene matches: 18. The germline gives CDR1 MDHEN, CDR2 SYDVKM. The CDR3 length is 16 residues. CDR3 in amino acids: CASCEDRDCLVWPQHF. Here the CDR3 DNA reads TGTGCCAGCTGTGAGGACAGGGACTGTCTAGTATGGCCCCAGCATTTT.

About this clonotype itself: This may be a read error, as it is one base from a much larger clone. The chain carries TRBV12-3 or TRBV12-4 and TRBJ2-1; TRBD1 might be the D (6 bases). The J call may be in error: the DNA end matches TRBJ2-7 better. The CDR3 totals 15 residues. Written as DNA, the CDR3 is TGTGCCAGCAGTTTTGGGGACACCTCCTACAATGAGCAGTACTTC. It is translated as CASSFGDTSYNEQYF.

This clonotype has a count of ten or more. This chain links TRBV12-3 or TRBV12-4 with TRBJ2-7; a weak D match, TRBD2 (5 bases). Trimming took off 4 bases at V and 2 bases at J, with 9 bases between the two ends. The CDR3 extends over 13 amino acids. CDR3 sequence (DNA): TGTGCCAGCAGTTGGACTCCCACCTACGAGCAGTACTTC. Amino acids: CASSWTPTYEQYF.

This clonotype was detected a few times. The chain employs TRBV12-3 or TRBV12-4 and TRBJ2-4; D not resolved. The J call may be incorrect, as the DNA end agrees better with TRBJ2-5. The CDR3 has 14 amino acids. CDR3 sequence: CASSLAGSPETQYF. CDR3 in DNA: TGTGCCAGCAGTTTGGCAGGTAGTCCGGAGACCCAGTACTTC.

This clonotype was seen a few times. The chain uses TRBV5-5 and TRBJ1-2, with D hard to call. Germline CDR1 reads SGHKS; CDR2 reads YYEKEE (reference sequence). V was cut by 0 bases and J by 0 bases, with 12 bases left in between. This CDR3 is built from 16 residues. CDR3 sequence reads: CASSLGPRITNYGYTF. The CDR3, as DNA: TGTGCCAGCAGCTTGGGACCGCGGATAACTAACTATGGCTACACCTTC.

The chain recombines TRBV15 with TRBJ2-1; TRBD1 aligns across 9 bases. The CDR3 covers 15 residues. The germline V gene has CDR1 LNHNV and CDR2 YYDKDF (reference sequence). Germline trimming cut 4 bases from V and 8 bases from J; bases unmatched to any gene: 9. The CDR3 DNA reads TGTGCCACCAGCACCACCGGACAGGGGACCGATGAGCAGTTCTTC. This encodes CATSTTGQGTDEQFF. Combining the CDR3 with reference TRBV15 and TRBJ2-1 gives the whole variable domain DAMVIQNPRYQVTQFGKPVTLSCSQTLNHNVMYWYQQKSSQAPKLLFHYYDKDFNNEADTPDNFQSRRPNTSFCFLDIRSPGLGDTAMYLCATSTTGQGTDEQFFGPGTRLTVL.

The rearrangement links TRBV7-2 to TRBJ2-5; tentatively, D is TRBD2 (7 bases). The closer fit of TRBJ2-7 to the DNA end suggests the J call may be wrong. Germline V gene sequence: CDR1 SGHTA, CDR2 FQGNSA. This CDR3 contains 14 residues. CDR3 residues: CASSWGPGGYEQYF. The DNA of the CDR3 is TGTGCCAGCAGCTGGGGGCCGGGGGGATACGAGCAGTACTTC.

This clonotype occurred once. The V gene is TRBV29-1, the J gene TRBJ2-6, with D hard to call. The V end was cut by 4 bases, the J end by 2 bases, with 6 bases between. The CDR3 extends over 13 amino acids. From germline, CDR1 is SQVTM and CDR2 ANQGSEA. This CDR3 reads CSVGATGANVLTF. The CDR3 DNA is TGCAGCGTTGGGGCAACTGGGGCCAACGTCCTGACTTTC.